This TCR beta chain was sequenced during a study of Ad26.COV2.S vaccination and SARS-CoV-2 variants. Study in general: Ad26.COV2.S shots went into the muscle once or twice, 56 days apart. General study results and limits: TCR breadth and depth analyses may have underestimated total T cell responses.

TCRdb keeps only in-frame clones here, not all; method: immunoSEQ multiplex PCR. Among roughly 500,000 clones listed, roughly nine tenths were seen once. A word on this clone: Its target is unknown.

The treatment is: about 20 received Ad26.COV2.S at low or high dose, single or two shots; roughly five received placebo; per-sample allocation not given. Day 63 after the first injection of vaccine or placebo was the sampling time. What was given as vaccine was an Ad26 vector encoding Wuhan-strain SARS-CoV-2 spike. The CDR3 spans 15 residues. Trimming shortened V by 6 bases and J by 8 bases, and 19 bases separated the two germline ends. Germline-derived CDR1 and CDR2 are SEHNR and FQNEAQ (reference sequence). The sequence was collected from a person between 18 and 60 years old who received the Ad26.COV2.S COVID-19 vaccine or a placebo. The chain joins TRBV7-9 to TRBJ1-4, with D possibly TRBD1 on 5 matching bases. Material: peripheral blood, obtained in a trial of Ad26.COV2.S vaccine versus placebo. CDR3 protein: CASRRGTHGGEKLFF. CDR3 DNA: TGTGCCAGCAGACGTGGGACGCACGGTGGGGAAAAACTGTTTTTT.